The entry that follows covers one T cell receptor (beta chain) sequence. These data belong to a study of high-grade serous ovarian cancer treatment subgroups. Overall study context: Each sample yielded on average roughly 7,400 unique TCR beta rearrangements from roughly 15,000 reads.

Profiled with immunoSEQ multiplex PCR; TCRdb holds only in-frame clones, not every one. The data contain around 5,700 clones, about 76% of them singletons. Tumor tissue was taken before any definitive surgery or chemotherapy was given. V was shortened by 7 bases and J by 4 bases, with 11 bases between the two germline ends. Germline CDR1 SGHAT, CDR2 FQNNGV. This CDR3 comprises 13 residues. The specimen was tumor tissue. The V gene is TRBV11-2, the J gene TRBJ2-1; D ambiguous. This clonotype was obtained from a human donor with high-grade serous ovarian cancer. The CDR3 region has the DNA TGTGCCAGCACCTCCTTAGGGTACAATGAGCAGTTCTTC. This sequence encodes CASTSLGYNEQFF.